This is a list of T cell receptor beta chains from one sample in a study of brain T cells in children with intractable seizures. The assay was immunoSEQ multiplex PCR, and TCRdb's table has in-frame clones only and misses some. This table holds roughly 64,000 clones, roughly 95% found once. The starting material was peripheral blood, obtained at surgery. The source is a boy younger than two with focal cortical dysplasia and intractable seizures. Each CDR3 is given with its conserved first and last residue. The D gene is left open where the match is weak. Rows give clone size only sometimes, using once, few, many, or a class for an expanded clone.

D gene: -
V gene: TRBV7-9
J gene: TRBJ2-1
clone size: -
CDR3 protein: CASSLGGRGIF
CDR3 DNA: TGTGCCAGCAGCTTAGGAGGCAGGGGAATCTTC

D gene: -
V gene: TRBV20-1
J gene: TRBJ2-7
clone size: -
CDR3 protein: CSASASYEQYF
CDR3 DNA: TGCAGTGCTAGCGCCTCCTACGAGCAGTACTTC

D gene: TRBD2
V gene: TRBV6-2/TRBV6-3
J gene: TRBJ2-3
clone size: -
CDR3 protein: CASSYGGTTTDTQYF
CDR3 DNA: TGTGCCAGCAGTTACGGCGGGACTACCACAGATACGCAGTATTTT

D gene: -
V gene: TRBV3-1/TRBV3-2
J gene: TRBJ1-4
clone size: -
CDR3 protein: CASSQHGKTALNEKLFF
CDR3 DNA: TGTGCCAGCAGCCAACACGGAAAGACAGCCCTTAATGAAAAACTGTTTTTT

D gene: -
V gene: TRBV6-5
J gene: TRBJ1-5
clone size: -
CDR3 protein: CASSYRTEDQPQHF
CDR3 DNA: TGTGCCAGCAGTTACCGGACAGAAGATCAGCCCCAGCATTTT

D gene: TRBD2
V gene: TRBV28
J gene: TRBJ2-7
clone size: -
CDR3 protein: CATLPLAGGSSLYEQYF
CDR3 DNA: TGTGCCACCCTGCCACTAGCGGGAGGGTCGTCCCTATACGAGCAGTACTTC

D gene: TRBD1
V gene: TRBV2
J gene: TRBJ1-1
clone size: few
CDR3 protein: CASRDRLSTPNTEAFF
CDR3 DNA: TGTGCCAGCAGGGACAGGCTGTCAACCCCGAACACTGAAGCTTTCTTT

D gene: TRBD2
V gene: TRBV6-5
J gene: TRBJ2-7
clone size: -
CDR3 protein: CASSYSGGGSSYEQYF
CDR3 DNA: TGTGCCAGCAGTTACTCCGGGGGAGGGTCCTCCTACGAGCAGTACTTC

D gene: TRBD1
V gene: TRBV24-1
J gene: TRBJ1-2
clone size: -
CDR3 protein: CATRRQGGSANYGYTF
CDR3 DNA: TGTGCCACCAGGAGACAGGGAGGATCAGCTAACTATGGCTACACCTTC

D gene: TRBD2
V gene: TRBV5-1
J gene: TRBJ2-3
clone size: -
CDR3 protein: CASSRGGSTDTQYF
CDR3 DNA: TGCGCCAGCAGCCGGGGGGGTAGCACAGATACGCAGTATTTT

D gene: TRBD1
V gene: TRBV6-5
J gene: TRBJ2-1
clone size: -
CDR3 protein: CASTRQGSYNEQFF
CDR3 DNA: TGTGCCAGCACCCGACAGGGCTCCTACAATGAGCAGTTCTTC

D gene: -
V gene: TRBV5-4
J gene: TRBJ2-7
clone size: -
CDR3 protein: CASSSDETYEQYF
CDR3 DNA: TGTGCCAGCAGCTCCGACGAGACCTACGAGCAGTACTTC

D gene: -
V gene: TRBV4-1
J gene: TRBJ2-1
clone size: -
CDR3 protein: CASSPTLLALYSGPTNEQFF
CDR3 DNA: TGCGCCAGCAGCCCTACGTTGCTTGCTCTCTACAGCGGGCCAACCAATGAGCAGTTCTTC

D gene: -
V gene: TRBV7-9
J gene: TRBJ1-2
clone size: few
CDR3 protein: CASSLDDPRLDPYGYTF
CDR3 DNA: TGTGCCAGCAGCTTAGATGATCCGCGTTTAGATCCCTATGGCTACACCTTC

D gene: -
V gene: TRBV5-4
J gene: TRBJ2-3
clone size: -
CDR3 protein: CASSLGSRTFQTKADTQYF
CDR3 DNA: TGTGCCAGCAGCTTGGGATCCAGGACTTTCCAAACAAAGGCAGATACGCAGTATTTT

D gene: TRBD2
V gene: TRBV18
J gene: TRBJ2-5
clone size: -
CDR3 protein: CASLPGTRMRETQYF
CDR3 DNA: TGTGCCAGCTTACCGGGGACTAGGATGAGGGAGACCCAGTACTTC

D gene: TRBD2
V gene: TRBV13
J gene: TRBJ2-1
clone size: -
CDR3 protein: CASSPPLVAGGPGEQFF
CDR3 DNA: TGTGCCAGCAGCCCCCCATTGGTAGCGGGAGGGCCGGGTGAGCAGTTCTTC

D gene: TRBD2
V gene: TRBV4-2
J gene: TRBJ2-3
clone size: once
CDR3 protein: CASSQAPPGLAGEGGTDTQYF
CDR3 DNA: TGTGCCAGCAGCCAAGCCCCTCCGGGACTAGCGGGAGAGGGAGGCACAGATACGCAGTATTTT

D gene: TRBD1
V gene: TRBV11-2
J gene: TRBJ1-4
clone size: -
CDR3 protein: CASSPYRGGNEKLFF
CDR3 DNA: TGTGCCAGCAGCCCTTACAGGGGTGGTAATGAAAAACTGTTTTTT

D gene: -
V gene: TRBV5-1
J gene: TRBJ1-2
clone size: -
CDR3 protein: CASSFERYYGYTF
CDR3 DNA: TGCGCCAGCAGCTTCGAGCGATACTATGGCTACACCTTC

D gene: -
V gene: TRBV4-1
J gene: TRBJ2-5
clone size: -
CDR3 protein: CASSRQFGGISEETQYF
CDR3 DNA: TGCGCCAGCAGCCGACAGTTTGGGGGGATATCGGAAGAGACCCAGTACTTC

D gene: TRBD1
V gene: TRBV11-2
J gene: TRBJ1-3
clone size: -
CDR3 protein: CASSFPGTGKGNTIYF
CDR3 DNA: TGTGCCAGCAGCTTCCCCGGGACAGGGAAGGGAAACACCATATATTTT

D gene: TRBD1
V gene: TRBV15
J gene: TRBJ1-2
clone size: -
CDR3 protein: CATSRDRDVGGYTF
CDR3 DNA: TGTGCCACCAGCAGGGACAGGGATGTTGGCGGCTACACCTTC

D gene: -
V gene: TRBV6-6
J gene: TRBJ1-1
clone size: -
CDR3 protein: CASSYSNALEAFF
CDR3 DNA: TGTGCCAGCAGTTACTCGAATGCTTTGGAAGCTTTCTTT